These 27 T cell receptor beta chains were all obtained from the same sample, sequenced in a study of tumor and adjacent non-tumor tissue in lung cancer. Three rounds of nested PCR, following a modified ARM-PCR protocol, produced the TCRbeta library. TCRdb re-called the multiplex PCR reads through MiXCR, storing one row per CDR3 protein. The profile shows roughly 66,000 distinct CDR3 sequences, around 78% of them singletons. The template was RNA from unsorted bulk tissue. Sequencing used lung tumor tissue. The receptor set was obtained from a man aged 55 to 70 with non-small cell lung cancer.

This clonotype was seen once. Because the CDR3 is missing its conserved closing phenylalanine or tryptophan, this is likely a read error. No DNA is shown, since the ends of the CDR3 on it are uncertain; the CDR3 is the one TCRdb lists. The rearrangement links TRBV10-3 to TRBJ2-6; the tabulated D call, TRBD2, remains unverified against the DNA. The CDR3 spans 20 residues, counting both ends. The germline gives CDR1 ENHRY, CDR2 SYGVKD. The chain's CDR3 is CALSEHGTSGRDSGATVMTS.

Comments on this clonotype: This likely comes from a read error, as the CDR3 has no conserved phenylalanine or tryptophan at its end. Because the CDR3's place on the DNA is in doubt, the DNA is left out and the CDR3 is given as listed by TCRdb. The chain combines TRBV6-1 with TRBJ2-1; TRBD2 was called by the table and not checked on the DNA. The CDR3 is 12 residues long, counting both termini. In germline, CDR1 is MNHNS, CDR2 SASEGT. CDR3: CASGKLSGGRFS.

This clonotype showed up many times. CDR3 in amino acids: CASSLEWTGEYNEKLFF. CDR3 DNA: TGCGCCAGCAGCTTGGAGTGGACAGGGGAATATAATGAAAAACTGTTTTTT. The chain joins TRBV5-1 to TRBJ1-4; 9 positions match TRBD1. The V gene end was trimmed by 0 bases and the J gene end by 4 bases; junction bases not matched to a gene: 7. The CDR3 runs 17 residues. Per germline, CDR1 SGHRS and CDR2 YFSETQ.

The chain employs TRBV10-1 and TRBJ2-7; weak D call: TRBD1 (6 bases). V dropped 6 bases and J dropped 2 bases, with 11 bases sitting between them. CDR1 is WNHNN, CDR2 SYGVQD, per germline (reference sequence). The CDR3 has 13 residues. CDR3: CASSWNRAYEQYF. The CDR3 DNA is TGCGCCAGCAGCTGGAACAGGGCCTACGAGCAGTACTTC.

V is TRBV20-1 and J is TRBJ2-1; D is tentatively TRBD1 or TRBD2 (5 bases each). Per the germline V gene, CDR1 is DFQATT and CDR2 is SNEGSKA (reference sequence). Deletions cut 6 bases from V and 13 bases from J, with 22 bases between. The CDR3 is 13 amino acids. Here the CDR3 DNA reads TGCAGTGCCACGGGACCAGTTCCTACGGTACAGTTCTTC. It specifies CSATGPVPTVQFF.

The chain combines TRBV20-1 with TRBJ2-3; 8 bases are a match to TRBD2. With 0 bases clipped from V and 11 bases from J, the junction kept 10 bases outside the gene matches. The germline V gene encodes CDR1 DFQATT and CDR2 SNEGSKA (reference sequence). The CDR3 sequence is 14 residues long. The CDR3 DNA reads TGCAGTGCTAGAGATGAAGGACTAGCAGGTATGCAGTATTTT. It translates to CSARDEGLAGMQYF.

Turning to this clonotype: The junction and the germline gene differ at one end; a read error may be behind it. CDR3 coding DNA: TGCAGCGTCGGTACAGGGGGAACTAATGAAAAACTGCTTTTT. This gives the protein CSVGTGGTNEKLLF. The rearrangement links TRBV29-1 to TRBJ1-4, with 8 bases identical to TRBD1. CDR3 size: 14 residues. Per germline, CDR1 SQVTM and CDR2 ANQGSEA. Full variable domain (remainder filled in from reference TRBV29-1 and TRBJ1-4): SAVISQKPSRDICQRGTSLTIQCQVDSQVTMMFWYRQQPGQSLTLIATANQGSEATYESGFVIDKFPISRPNLTFSTLTVSNMSPEDSSIYLCSVGTGGTNEKLLFGSGTQLSVL.

This clonotype is medium-sized within its sample. J is TRBJ1-5 and V is TRBV29-1; D unclear. The length of the CDR3 is 14 residues. Trimming stripped 5 bases from V and 0 bases from J, with 11 bases between. Per the germline V gene, CDR1 is SQVTM and CDR2 is ANQGSEA. CDR3 amino acids: CSVRTGHSNQPQHF. The CDR3 coding sequence is TGCAGCGTTAGGACGGGTCATAGCAATCAGCCCCAGCATTTT. Together with reference TRBV29-1 and TRBJ1-5, the CDR3 gives the full variable domain: SAVISQKPSRDICQRGTSLTIQCQVDSQVTMMFWYRQQPGQSLTLIATANQGSEATYESGFVIDKFPISRPNLTFSTLTVSNMSPEDSSIYLCSVRTGHSNQPQHFGDGTRLSIL.

Of note for this clonotype: Sequence at one end of the junction differs from germline and may be a read error. The chain employs TRBV12-3 or TRBV12-4 and TRBJ2-1; D tentatively fits TRBD1 or TRBD2 (5 bases each). CDR3 length equals 13 residues. The CDR3 DNA sequence: TGTGCAAGCAGTCTGGGACCTCTATATGGGCTGTTCTTC. Translating gives CASSLGPLYGLFF.

The rearrangement uses TRBV28 and TRBJ2-7; perhaps TRBD1 as D (5 bases). V lost 8 bases and J lost 3, with 17 bases in between. Germline CDR1 and CDR2: MDHEN and SYDVKM. This CDR3 has 14 residues. The CDR3 loop is CASQGAAPFYEQYF. The CDR3 region has the DNA TGTGCCAGCCAAGGGGCAGCGCCATTCTACGAGCAGTACTTC.

As to this clonotype: This could be a read error, since a much larger clone is one nucleotide away. This chain joins TRBV20-1 and TRBJ2-1, with D possibly matching TRBD2 (6 bases). Germline V lookup: CDR1 DFQATT, CDR2 SNEGSKA (reference sequence). Trimming removed 0 bases from V and 4 bases from J, with 16 bases in between. This CDR3 is built from 16 residues. This CDR3 is CSARDCAGISYNEQFF. The CDR3 DNA follows: TGCAGTGCTAGAGATTGTGCGGGAATATCTTACAATGAGCAGTTCTTC.

About this clonotype: An end of the junction does not agree with germline; a read error may underlie this. V usage is TRBV20-1 and J usage is TRBJ2-3; D not resolved. Per germline, CDR1 DFQATT and CDR2 SNEGSKA (reference sequence). This CDR3 is built from 14 residues. CDR3 DNA: TGCAGTGCCCTTCTCTGGGCACACACAGAAACGCAGTATTTT. Residues: CSALLWAHTETQYF.

Notes on this clonotype: The conserved final phenylalanine or tryptophan is absent from the CDR3, which likely points to a read error. The DNA is omitted, as the CDR3 cannot be located on it reliably, and the CDR3 follows TCRdb's listing. The CDR3 protein is CASSYLLRTGGALGANVLTL. V gene TRBV6-5 combines with J gene TRBJ2-6; the D call TRBD1 from the table was never checked on the DNA. Germline lookup yields CDR1 MNHEY and CDR2 SVGAGI. Ends included, the CDR3 has 20 residues.

Concerning this clonotype itself: The CDR3 end shows no conserved phenylalanine or tryptophan, and so a read error is likely. The chain has TRBV19 and TRBJ2-1; 7 bases agree with TRBD2. Germline lookup yields CDR1 LNHDA and CDR2 SQIVND (reference sequence). The CDR3 has 17 residues. The CDR3 loop reads CASSTDRRDYITNEQFL. In DNA form, the CDR3 reads TGTGCTAGTAGTACAGATCGCCGGGACTATATAACTAATGAGCAGTTCTTA.

On this clonotype itself: A junction boundary mismatches the germline segment, possibly from a read error. This rearrangement joins TRBV29-1 to TRBJ1-1; 7 nucleotides agree with TRBD1. The CDR3 has 13 residues. Germline V lookup: CDR1 SQVTM, CDR2 ANQGSEA. The CDR3 loop reads CSVSAGGDIEALF. CDR3 coding DNA: TGCAGCGTCTCGGCAGGGGGGGACATTGAAGCTTTATTT.

Worth noting for this clonotype: A read error is likely, as this CDR3 ends without the conserved phenylalanine or tryptophan. It is unclear where the CDR3 begins or ends on the DNA, so no DNA is shown, and the CDR3 is as TCRdb lists it. V usage is TRBV6-1 and J usage is TRBJ1-6; the table's D call, TRBD1, has no DNA check behind it. The CDR3 is 16 residues long, ends included. Germline V gene sequence: CDR1 MNHNS, CDR2 SASEGT. The CDR3: CASRGQGALYDSPLHL.

This clonotype has just one count. This likely comes from a read error, as the CDR3 has no conserved phenylalanine or tryptophan at its end. This chain joins TRBV10-2 and TRBJ2-5; 10 bases are a match to TRBD1. Losses at the gene ends were 4 bases for V and 8 bases for J; bases not matched to a gene: 1. Germline V gene lookup returns CDR1 WSHSY and CDR2 SAAADI. This CDR3 has 12 amino acids. The CDR3 loop is CASSGTGGTQYL. In DNA form, the CDR3 reads TGCGCCAGCAGTGGGACAGGGGGAACCCAGTACTTA.

The chain uses TRBV19 and TRBJ1-2; maybe TRBD1 (5 bases). The CDR3 spans 13 residues. The ends were cut back, 5 bases at V and 9 bases at J, with 16 bases in the middle. Looked up from germline, CDR1 is LNHDA and CDR2 is SQIVND (reference sequence). Here the CDR3 reads CASSERDGYSYTF. Here the CDR3 DNA reads TGTGCCAGTAGTGAGAGGGACGGATATAGCTACACCTTC.

A word on this clonotype: The conserved phenylalanine or tryptophan normally closing the CDR3 is absent here, so this likely arose from a read error. J is TRBJ2-2 and V is TRBV20-1; D remains ambiguous. V lost 3 bases and J 8 bases, leaving 13 bases between the germline ends. Germline-derived CDR1 and CDR2 are DFQATT and SNEGSKA (reference sequence). This CDR3 is 13 amino acids long. This CDR3 is CSASYQPTGELFS. Here the CDR3 DNA reads TGCAGTGCTAGCTACCAGCCCACTGGGGAGCTGTTTTCT.

Notes on this clonotype: The conserved closing phenylalanine or tryptophan is absent in this CDR3, likely reflecting a read error. No DNA is shown, since the ends of the CDR3 on it are uncertain; the CDR3 is the one TCRdb lists. The chain employs TRBV6-1 and TRBJ2-1; the table's TRBD1 call for D was not verified on the DNA. CDR1 and CDR2 from the germline V gene are MNHNS and SASEGT. The CDR3 spans 11 amino acids, including both terminal residues. CDR3 in amino acids: CASSETGSLFL.

Turning to this clonotype: One end of the junction is discordant with germline, which a read error may explain. V gene TRBV5-1 combines with J gene TRBJ2-1; D is perhaps TRBD2 (6 bases). The germline V gene encodes CDR1 SGHRS and CDR2 YFSETQ. CDR3 length: 16 amino acids. The CDR3 region is CASSPTSVRSYNEQLF. DNA for the CDR3: TGCGCCAGCAGCCCGACTAGTGTTAGGTCCTACAATGAGCAGCTCTTC.

This sequence joins TRBV29-1 and TRBJ2-2; 7 bases fit TRBD1. This CDR3 contains 15 residues. The germline V gene encodes CDR1 SQVTM and CDR2 ANQGSEA. The V and J ends lost 7 bases and 1 base, in that order; junction bases with no gene match: 9. CDR3 residues: CSDLNRGRNTGELFF. CDR3 bases: TGCAGCGATCTGAACAGGGGAAGGAACACCGGGGAGCTGTTTTTT.

There are a few counts of this clonotype. Its ends do not fully match the called genes, so a read error is possible. V usage is TRBV5-4 and J usage is TRBJ2-5; TRBD2 might be the D (6 bases). CDR1 and CDR2 (germline): SGHNT, YYREEE (reference sequence). The CDR3 is 14 amino acids. The CDR3 region is CVSSLEGQQETQYF. In DNA form, the CDR3 reads TGTGTCAGCAGCTTGGAGGGGCAGCAAGAGACCCAGTACTTC. Full variable domain (remainder filled in from reference TRBV5-4 and TRBJ2-5): ETGVTQSPTHLIKTRGQQVTLRCSSQSGHNTVSWYQQALGQGPQFIFQYYREEENGRGNFPPRFSGLQFPNYSSELNVNALELDDSALYLCVSSLEGQQETQYFGPGTRLLVL.

The genes are TRBV29-1 and TRBJ2-1, with a possible D match to TRBD1 (6 bases). CDR1 and CDR2 (germline): SQVTM, ANQGSEA. Trimming shortened V by 4 bases and J by 7 bases, and 17 bases separated the two germline ends. The CDR3 totals 14 residues. CDR3 loop: CSVGSGVMCNEQFF. The CDR3 DNA is TGCAGCGTTGGGTCAGGGGTCATGTGTAATGAGCAGTTCTTC.

As regards this clonotype: A read error may produce the germline difference seen at one junction end. J is TRBJ2-7 and V is TRBV11-1; tentative D call: TRBD1 (7 bases). The CDR3 spans 15 residues. Germline lookup yields CDR1 SGHAT and CDR2 FQDESV (reference sequence). CDR3 sequence: CAGSLDQGGRYEKYF. CDR3 DNA sequence: TGTGCCGGCAGCTTAGACCAGGGGGGCCGATACGAGAAGTACTTC.

This clonotype was seen a handful of times. The rearrangement uses TRBV5-1 and TRBJ2-7; no clear D gene. Germline V CDR1 and CDR2: SGHRS, YFSETQ. V dropped 0 bases and J dropped 3 bases, with 13 bases sitting between them. CDR3 size: 15 residues. The CDR3 here is CASSLAVQFGYEQYF. In DNA, the CDR3 is TGCGCCAGCAGCTTGGCCGTACAGTTTGGCTACGAGCAGTACTTC.

As regards this clonotype: The junction does not match germline at one end; this may be a read error. V usage is TRBV5-4 and J usage is TRBJ2-7; a weak D match, TRBD1 (6 bases). This CDR3 has 13 residues. Germline CDR1 is SGHNT and CDR2 is YYREEE (reference sequence). CDR3 sequence: CASSLNREDERYF. The CDR3 DNA reads TGTGCTAGCAGCTTGAACAGGGAAGACGAGCGGTACTTC.